A selection of T cell receptor beta chains follows, all from one sample in a study of identical twins. TCRdb redid the calling of the 5' RACE reads with MiXCR, one entry per CDR3 protein. The sample gives about 460,000 distinct CDR3 sequences, 14% of which show up once; about 0.52% is in the top ten. Separately, the same data were catalogued under a study of yellow fever vaccine responses in identical twins.

The sequencing sample was made of CD4+ T cells sorted from blood. These receptors were taken from a woman younger than 35 in good health. Each CDR3 is given with its conserved first and last residue. D genes are given only for firm matches. The size of a clone is reported for some rows only, either as once, few or many, or as a class for expanded clones.

V gene: TRBV11-2; J gene: TRBJ2-1; D gene: .; clone size: few; CDR3 DNA: TGTGCCAGCAGCCCTTTTTTATCCCTAGCCCATGAGCAGTTCTTC; CDR3 protein: CASSPFLSLAHEQFF
V gene: TRBV5-1; J gene: TRBJ2-3; D gene: TRBD1; clone size: .; CDR3 DNA: TGCGCCGGGGACAGTTCTAGCTCCGTTCTTTCGGGGCGACCCTCCGATACGCAGTATTTT; CDR3 protein: CAGDSSSSVLSGRPSDTQYF
V gene: TRBV20-1; J gene: TRBJ2-7; D gene: TRBD2; clone size: .; CDR3 DNA: TGCAGTGCTAGAGACCCCCGGCGGCCCGGGACTAGCGGTTCCTACGAGCAGTACTTC; CDR3 protein: CSARDPRRPGTSGSYEQYF
V gene: TRBV7-2; J gene: TRBJ2-5; D gene: .; clone size: .; CDR3 DNA: TGTGCCGCCTCTAAAGGGAGGAAAGAGACCCAGTACTTC; CDR3 protein: CAASKGRKETQYF
V gene: TRBV2; J gene: TRBJ1-6; D gene: .; clone size: .; CDR3 DNA: TGTGCCAGCAGACCGGACAAGGTCTACTATAATTCACCCCTCCACTTT; CDR3 protein: CASRPDKVYYNSPLHF
V gene: TRBV5-1; J gene: TRBJ2-5; D gene: .; clone size: many; CDR3 DNA: TGCGCCAGCAGCCCCCCGGGACACCTACAAGAGACCCAGTACTTC; CDR3 protein: CASSPPGHLQETQYF
V gene: TRBV2; J gene: TRBJ2-7; D gene: .; clone size: .; CDR3 DNA: TGTGCCAGCAGTGCCTCCGGGACGGCGAGGTACGAGCAGTACTTC; CDR3 protein: CASSASGTARYEQYF
V gene: TRBV7-6; J gene: TRBJ2-5; D gene: .; clone size: few; CDR3 DNA: TGTGCCAGCAGCTTAGATGAGGGTACAGAGACCCAGTACTTC; CDR3 protein: CASSLDEGTETQYF
V gene: TRBV11-2; J gene: TRBJ2-7; D gene: TRBD2; clone size: .; CDR3 DNA: TGTGCCAGCAGCTCGCCTCCGGGACTAGCGGGACGATACTACGAGCAGTACTTC; CDR3 protein: CASSSPPGLAGRYYEQYF
V gene: TRBV11-2; J gene: TRBJ1-2; D gene: TRBD1; clone size: .; CDR3 DNA: TGTGCCAGCAGTTCAGGGGGGGAGGGCCTCAAGCTCGGCTACACCTTC; CDR3 protein: CASSSGGEGLKLGYTF
V gene: TRBV24-1; J gene: TRBJ2-5; D gene: .; clone size: .; CDR3 DNA: TGTGCCACCCAGGGGGGGACAGGCCAAGAGACCCAGTACTTC; CDR3 protein: CATQGGTGQETQYF
V gene: TRBV3-1; J gene: TRBJ2-5; D gene: .; clone size: few; CDR3 DNA: TGTGCCAGCAGCCAAGCCTTAACCCAGACCCAGTACTTC; CDR3 protein: CASSQALTQTQYF
V gene: TRBV27; J gene: TRBJ2-1; D gene: TRBD1; clone size: few; CDR3 DNA: TGTGCCAGCAGTTTAGAAAGGGACAGGGGAGGAAATGAGCAGTTCTTC; CDR3 protein: CASSLERDRGGNEQFF
V gene: TRBV5-1; J gene: TRBJ2-7; D gene: .; clone size: many; CDR3 DNA: TGCGCCAGCACCGACCAAGGTTACGAGCAGTACTTC; CDR3 protein: CASTDQGYEQYF
V gene: TRBV20-1; J gene: TRBJ2-5; D gene: TRBD1; clone size: .; CDR3 DNA: TGCAGTGCTAGACGTTCCGGGACAGGGGTAGAGACCCAGTACTTC; CDR3 protein: CSARRSGTGVETQYF